The rows below give T cell receptor beta chains drawn from one sample of a study of blood T cell repertoires in COVID-19. TCRdb keeps only in-frame clones here, not all; method: immunoSEQ multiplex PCR. The repertoire holds around 290,000 clones, with approximately 90% as singletons. The sequencing input was peripheral blood. Every receptor here comes from a woman in her 30s with COVID-19, enrolled during active disease. CDR3s include the opening cysteine and the closing phenylalanine or tryptophan. The D gene is left open where the match is weak.

j_call: TRBJ2-7; v_call: TRBV5-5; d_call: -; cdr3_aa: CASSLDSEDSYEQYF
j_call: TRBJ2-7; v_call: TRBV4-2; d_call: TRBD2; cdr3_aa: CASSQELAGVGEQYF
j_call: TRBJ2-1; v_call: TRBV5-5; d_call: -; cdr3_aa: CASSQGGTDLYNEQFF
j_call: TRBJ1-1; v_call: TRBV27; d_call: -; cdr3_aa: CASSLSPLMNTEAFF
j_call: TRBJ1-5; v_call: TRBV19; d_call: -; cdr3_aa: CASSIAVVRGNQPQHF
j_call: TRBJ2-5; v_call: TRBV15; d_call: TRBD1; cdr3_aa: CATSRDSPWTGGETQYF
j_call: TRBJ1-5; v_call: TRBV6-5; d_call: -; cdr3_aa: CASRPRQGNQPQHF
j_call: TRBJ1-6; v_call: TRBV20-1; d_call: -; cdr3_aa: CSASMAEGSPLHF
j_call: TRBJ2-3; v_call: TRBV5-4; d_call: TRBD2; cdr3_aa: CASSQGLAGDTQYF
j_call: TRBJ1-2; v_call: TRBV28; d_call: TRBD1; cdr3_aa: CASSPWTGKDYGYTF
j_call: TRBJ2-7; v_call: TRBV5-6; d_call: -; cdr3_aa: CASSRKQGYEQYF
j_call: TRBJ1-2; v_call: TRBV19; d_call: -; cdr3_aa: CASSIMDWAYGYTF
j_call: TRBJ2-2; v_call: TRBV19; d_call: TRBD1; cdr3_aa: CASSIYRGLNTGELFF
j_call: TRBJ2-7; v_call: TRBV13; d_call: TRBD2; cdr3_aa: CASSLVGSGSSYEQYF
j_call: TRBJ2-1; v_call: TRBV5-1; d_call: -; cdr3_aa: CASSLSSGRSYNEQFF
j_call: TRBJ1-6; v_call: TRBV6-2/TRBV6-3; d_call: TRBD1; cdr3_aa: CASSSDRGPLHF
j_call: TRBJ1-5; v_call: TRBV6-1; d_call: -; cdr3_aa: CASSELRNQPQHF
j_call: TRBJ1-2; v_call: TRBV27; d_call: -; cdr3_aa: CASRSPGDDYGYTF
j_call: TRBJ2-2; v_call: TRBV19; d_call: -; cdr3_aa: CASSIGWRGLGGELFF
j_call: TRBJ2-7; v_call: TRBV30; d_call: TRBD1; cdr3_aa: CAWSPGTGEQYF
j_call: TRBJ1-3; v_call: TRBV6-6; d_call: -; cdr3_aa: CASSPSGNTIYF
j_call: TRBJ1-5; v_call: TRBV18; d_call: TRBD1; cdr3_aa: CASSTGTGHQPQHF
j_call: TRBJ1-5; v_call: TRBV3-1/TRBV3-2; d_call: TRBD1; cdr3_aa: CASSLGQHNQPQHF
j_call: TRBJ2-1; v_call: TRBV5-1; d_call: -; cdr3_aa: CASSLNLGSYNEQFF
j_call: TRBJ2-5; v_call: TRBV7-6; d_call: -; cdr3_aa: CASSLTGLETQYF
j_call: TRBJ2-1; v_call: TRBV6-4; d_call: TRBD2; cdr3_aa: CASSERENNEQFF
j_call: TRBJ2-7; v_call: TRBV30; d_call: TRBD1; cdr3_aa: CAWSPDRDYEQYF
j_call: TRBJ2-2; v_call: TRBV28; d_call: TRBD2; cdr3_aa: CASSSAGLAGTQNTGELFF
j_call: TRBJ1-5; v_call: TRBV28; d_call: TRBD1; cdr3_aa: CASSPQGSDYQPQHF
j_call: TRBJ2-1; v_call: TRBV30; d_call: TRBD2; cdr3_aa: CAWTTSGKDYNEQFF
j_call: TRBJ1-1; v_call: TRBV19; d_call: TRBD1; cdr3_aa: CASGQGGNTEAFF
j_call: TRBJ2-5; v_call: TRBV10-3; d_call: -; cdr3_aa: CAISESGQQETQYF
j_call: TRBJ2-7; v_call: TRBV27; d_call: -; cdr3_aa: CASAAYYVSGLSYEQYF
j_call: TRBJ2-5; v_call: TRBV7-9; d_call: TRBD1; cdr3_aa: CASTRTGLTHGTQYF
j_call: TRBJ2-1; v_call: TRBV19; d_call: TRBD2; cdr3_aa: CASSTRTSVTYNEQFF
j_call: TRBJ2-2; v_call: TRBV19; d_call: -; cdr3_aa: CASSIDRTGITGELFF
j_call: TRBJ2-7; v_call: TRBV4-1; d_call: TRBD2; cdr3_aa: CASSQASPGTTYTYEQYF
j_call: TRBJ2-2; v_call: TRBV14; d_call: TRBD1; cdr3_aa: CASSDRTGVHGELFF
j_call: TRBJ2-1; v_call: TRBV6-5; d_call: -; cdr3_aa: CASSYGGNEQFF
j_call: TRBJ1-4; v_call: TRBV27; d_call: -; cdr3_aa: CASSFSGEWTNEKLFF
j_call: TRBJ2-3; v_call: TRBV21-1; d_call: -; cdr3_aa: CASSISGRAGTDTQYF
j_call: TRBJ2-3; v_call: TRBV19; d_call: -; cdr3_aa: CASSMGKASEGGTQYF
j_call: TRBJ1-2; v_call: TRBV18; d_call: -; cdr3_aa: CASSPPLEQGNYGYTF
j_call: TRBJ2-1; v_call: TRBV28; d_call: -; cdr3_aa: CASSPHRALLLNEQFF
j_call: TRBJ2-1; v_call: TRBV27; d_call: TRBD1; cdr3_aa: CASSYPGQVNEQFF
j_call: TRBJ2-7; v_call: TRBV6-2/TRBV6-3; d_call: -; cdr3_aa: CASSFSSYEQYF